A selection of T cell receptor beta chains follows, all from one sample in a study of technical replicates of blood from a handful of donors. Sequencing was performed with immunoSEQ multiplex PCR; in TCRdb, only in-frame clones are kept and a portion is missing. The sample records about 59,000 clones, around 87% being singletons. Sequenced material: PBMCs. The receptors were gathered from a human donor in good health. Some clones in this sample may be carry-over from other donors' samples. Both conserved end residues are part of each CDR3. D genes are given only for firm matches. Size values are once, few and many counts, or a class for expanded clones, and some rows have none.

d_gene,abundance,j_gene,v_gene,CDR3aa,CDR3nt
-,-,TRBJ2-1,TRBV7-2,CASSLTKAGRGRYEQFF,TGTGCCAGCAGCTTAACCAAAGCGGGCCGAGGAAGGTATGAGCAGTTCTTC
TRBD1,-,TRBJ2-7,TRBV6-6,CASSQYRDRLYEQYF,TGTGCCAGCAGCCAATACCGGGACAGGTTGTACGAGCAGTACTTC
TRBD2,once,TRBJ2-1,TRBV7-2,CASSPRLLAGGPNEQFF,TGTGCCAGCAGCCCACGACTACTAGCGGGGGGACCCAATGAGCAGTTCTTC
-,-,TRBJ2-1,TRBV12-5,CASGATGRYNEQFF,TGTGCTAGTGGCGCGACAGGGAGGTACAATGAGCAGTTCTTC
TRBD2,few,TRBJ2-2,TRBV7-3,CASSSAGGRTGELFF,TGTGCCAGCAGCTCGGCGGGGGGGAGGACCGGGGAGCTGTTTTTT
-,-,TRBJ2-5,TRBV9,CASSVGGGTETQYF,TGTGCCAGCAGCGTCGGAGGGGGCACGGAGACCCAGTACTTC
TRBD2,-,TRBJ2-1,TRBV5-6,CASSWGTSGQFF,TGTGCCAGCAGCTGGGGGACTAGCGGGCAGTTCTTC
TRBD1,once,TRBJ1-2,TRBV5-1,CASSRTGGYGYTF,TGCGCCAGCAGCAGGACAGGGGGCTATGGCTACACCTTC
TRBD1,-,TRBJ1-6,TRBV5-6,CASSQGRTGGFSYNSPLHF,TGTGCCAGCAGCCAAGGCCGGACAGGGGGCTTCTCCTATAATTCACCCCTCCACTTT
TRBD2,-,TRBJ2-5,TRBV5-1,CASSLGRGLQETQYF,TGCGCCAGCAGCTTGGGGCGGGGGTTGCAAGAGACCCAGTACTTC
TRBD1,-,TRBJ1-1,TRBV6-5,CASRQQTGGATEAFF,TGTGCCAGCAGACAGCAGACAGGGGGCGCGACTGAAGCTTTCTTT
-,-,TRBJ2-7,TRBV19,CASSMADSYEQYF,TGTGCCAGTAGTATGGCCGATTCCTACGAGCAGTACTTC
TRBD1,-,TRBJ1-6,TRBV15,CATSRDDREISPLHF,TGTGCCACCAGCAGAGATGACAGGGAAATATCACCCCTCCACTTT